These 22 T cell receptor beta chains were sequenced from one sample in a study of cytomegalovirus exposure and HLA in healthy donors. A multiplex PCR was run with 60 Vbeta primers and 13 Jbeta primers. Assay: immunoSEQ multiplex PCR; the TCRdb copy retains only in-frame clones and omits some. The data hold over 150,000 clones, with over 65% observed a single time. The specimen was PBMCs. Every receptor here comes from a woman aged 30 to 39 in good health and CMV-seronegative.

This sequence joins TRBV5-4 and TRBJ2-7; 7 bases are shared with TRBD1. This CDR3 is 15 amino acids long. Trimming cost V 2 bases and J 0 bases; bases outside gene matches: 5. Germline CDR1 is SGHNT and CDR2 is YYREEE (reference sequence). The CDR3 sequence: CASSFGDSLSYEQYF. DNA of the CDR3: TGTGCCAGCAGCTTCGGGGACAGCCTCTCCTACGAGCAGTACTTC.

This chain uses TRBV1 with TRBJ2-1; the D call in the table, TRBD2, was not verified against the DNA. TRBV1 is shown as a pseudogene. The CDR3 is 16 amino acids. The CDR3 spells CTSSQETSGQFDEQFF. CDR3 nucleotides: TGCACCAGCAGCCAAGAAACTAGCGGCCAATTCGACGAGCAGTTCTTC.

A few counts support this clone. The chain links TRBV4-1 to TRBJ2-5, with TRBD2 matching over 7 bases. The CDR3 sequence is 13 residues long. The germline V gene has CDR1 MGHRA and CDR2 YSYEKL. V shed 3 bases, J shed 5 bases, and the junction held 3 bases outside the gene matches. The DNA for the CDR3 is TGCGCCAGCAGCCAGGCGGGAGTTGAGACCCAGTACTTC. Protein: CASSQAGVETQYF.

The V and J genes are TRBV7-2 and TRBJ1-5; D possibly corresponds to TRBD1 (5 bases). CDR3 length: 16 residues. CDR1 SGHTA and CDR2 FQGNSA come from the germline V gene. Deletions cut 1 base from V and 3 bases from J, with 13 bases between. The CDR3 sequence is CASSLVGGEDNQPQHF. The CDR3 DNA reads TGTGCCAGCAGCTTAGTTGGGGGGGAGGACAATCAGCCCCAGCATTTT.

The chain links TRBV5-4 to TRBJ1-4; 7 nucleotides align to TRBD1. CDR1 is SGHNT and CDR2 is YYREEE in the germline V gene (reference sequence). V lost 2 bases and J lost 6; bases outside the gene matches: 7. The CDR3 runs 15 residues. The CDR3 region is CASSFSGQGDEKLFF. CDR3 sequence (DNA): TGTGCCAGCAGCTTTTCGGGGCAGGGGGATGAAAAACTGTTTTTT.

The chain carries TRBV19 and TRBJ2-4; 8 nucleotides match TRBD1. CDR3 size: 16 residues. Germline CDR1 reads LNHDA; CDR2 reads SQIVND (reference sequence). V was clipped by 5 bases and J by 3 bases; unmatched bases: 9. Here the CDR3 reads CASSPRQGRDKNIQYF. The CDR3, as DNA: TGTGCCAGTAGTCCTCGACAGGGGAGAGACAAAAACATTCAGTACTTC. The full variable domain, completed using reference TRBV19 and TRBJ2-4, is DGGITQSPKYLFRKEGQNVTLSCEQNLNHDAMYWYRQDPGQGLRLIYYSQIVNDFQKGDIAEGYSVSREKKESFPLTVTSAQKNPTAFYLCASSPRQGRDKNIQYFGAGTRLSVL.

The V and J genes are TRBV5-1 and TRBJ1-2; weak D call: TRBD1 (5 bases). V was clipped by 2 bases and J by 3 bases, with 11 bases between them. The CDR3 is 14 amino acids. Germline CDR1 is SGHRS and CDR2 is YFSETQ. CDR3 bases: TGCGCCAGCAGCTTTCAGAGCAGGGACTATGGCTACACCTTC. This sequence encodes CASSFQSRDYGYTF.

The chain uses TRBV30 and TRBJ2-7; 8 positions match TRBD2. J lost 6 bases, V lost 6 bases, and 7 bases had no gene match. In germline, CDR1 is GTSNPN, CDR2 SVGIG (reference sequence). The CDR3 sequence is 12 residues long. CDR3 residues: CACKGLGGEQYF. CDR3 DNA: TGTGCCTGCAAGGGACTAGGGGGCGAGCAGTACTTC. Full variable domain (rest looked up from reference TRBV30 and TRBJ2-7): SQTIHQWPATLVQPVGSPLSLECTVEGTSNPNLYWYRQAAGRGLQLLFYSVGIGQISSEVPQNLSASRPQDRQFILSSKKLLLSDSGFYLCACKGLGGEQYFGPGTRLTVT.

CDR3 coding DNA: TGTGCCAGCAGTCGACAGGGTTTTAATGAAAAACTGTTTTTT. It codes for CASSRQGFNEKLFF. J is TRBJ1-4 and V is TRBV6-1; 7 bases line up with TRBD1. The J segment lost 4 bases and the V segment lost 5 bases, leaving 4 bases of the junction unmatched. The CDR3 has 14 amino acids. The germline V gene encodes CDR1 MNHNS and CDR2 SASEGT.

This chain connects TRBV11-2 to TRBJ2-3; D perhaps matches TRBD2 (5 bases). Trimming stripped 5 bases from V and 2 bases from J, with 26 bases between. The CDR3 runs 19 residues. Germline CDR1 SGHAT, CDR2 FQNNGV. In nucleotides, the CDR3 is TGTGCCAGCAGCCCCCTTCCGATGGTCCTCGGGATCAACACAGATACGCAGTATTTT. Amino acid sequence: CASSPLPMVLGINTDTQYF.

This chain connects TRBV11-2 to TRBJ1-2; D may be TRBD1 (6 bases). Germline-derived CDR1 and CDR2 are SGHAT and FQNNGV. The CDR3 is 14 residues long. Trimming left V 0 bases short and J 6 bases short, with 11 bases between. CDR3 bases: TGTGCCAGCAGCTTAGATGGCAGGGGTAATGGCTACACCTTC. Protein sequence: CASSLDGRGNGYTF.

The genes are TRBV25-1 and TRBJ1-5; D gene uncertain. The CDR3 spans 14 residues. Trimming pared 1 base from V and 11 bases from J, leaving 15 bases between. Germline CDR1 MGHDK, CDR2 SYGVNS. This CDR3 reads CASSESSSHGAQHF. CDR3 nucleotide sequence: TGTGCCAGCAGTGAATCTAGCAGTCACGGGGCCCAGCATTTT.

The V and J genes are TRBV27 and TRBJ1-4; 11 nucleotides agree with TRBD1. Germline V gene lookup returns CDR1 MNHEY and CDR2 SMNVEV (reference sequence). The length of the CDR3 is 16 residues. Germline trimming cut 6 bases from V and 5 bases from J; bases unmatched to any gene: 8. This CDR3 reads CASSRTGGARNEKLFF. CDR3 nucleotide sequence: TGTGCCAGCAGCCGGACAGGGGGCGCAAGGAATGAAAAACTGTTTTTT. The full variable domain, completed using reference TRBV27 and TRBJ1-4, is EAQVTQNPRYLITVTGKKLTVTCSQNMNHEYMSWYRQDPGLGLRQIYYSMNVEVTDKGDVPEGYKVSRKEKRNFPLILESPSPNQTSLYFCASSRTGGARNEKLFFGSGTQLSVL.

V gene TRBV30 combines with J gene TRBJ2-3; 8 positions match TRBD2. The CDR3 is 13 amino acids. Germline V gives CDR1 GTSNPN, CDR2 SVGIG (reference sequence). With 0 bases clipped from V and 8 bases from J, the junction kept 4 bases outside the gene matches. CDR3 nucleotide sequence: TGTGCCTGGAGTGTAAGGACTAGCTCTACGCAGTATTTT. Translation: CAWSVRTSSTQYF. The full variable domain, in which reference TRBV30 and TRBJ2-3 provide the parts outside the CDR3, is SQTIHQWPATLVQPVGSPLSLECTVEGTSNPNLYWYRQAAGRGLQLLFYSVGIGQISSEVPQNLSASRPQDRQFILSSKKLLLSDSGFYLCAWSVRTSSTQYFGPGTRLTVL.

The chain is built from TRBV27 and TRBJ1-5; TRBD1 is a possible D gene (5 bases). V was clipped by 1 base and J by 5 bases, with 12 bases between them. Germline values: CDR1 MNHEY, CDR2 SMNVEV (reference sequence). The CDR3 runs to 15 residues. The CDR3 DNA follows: TGTGCCAGCAGTTTATTCCCCAGGGATCATCAGCCCCAGCATTTT. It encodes CASSLFPRDHQPQHF.

In DNA form, the CDR3 reads TGTGCCAGCAGTCAACGAGGACAGGAGAACACTGAAGCTTTCTTT. It yields the protein CASSQRGQENTEAFF. The rearrangement joins TRBV6-1 to TRBJ1-1, with 7 bases identical to TRBD1. The CDR3 is made up of 15 amino acids. CDR1 MNHNS and CDR2 SASEGT come from the germline V gene. J gave up 1 base and V 5 bases, and 7 bases lay outside the gene matches.

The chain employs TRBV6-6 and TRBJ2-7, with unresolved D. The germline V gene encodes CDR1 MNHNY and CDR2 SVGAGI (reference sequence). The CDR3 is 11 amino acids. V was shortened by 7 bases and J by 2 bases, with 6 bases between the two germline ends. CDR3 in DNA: TGTGCCAGCAAGCTCGCCTACGAGCAGTACTTC. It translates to CASKLAYEQYF.

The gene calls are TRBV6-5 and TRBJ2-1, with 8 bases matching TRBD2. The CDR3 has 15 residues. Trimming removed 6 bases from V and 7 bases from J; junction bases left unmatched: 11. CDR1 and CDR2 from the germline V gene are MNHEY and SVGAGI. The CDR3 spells CASSKTGTSKNEQFF. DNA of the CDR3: TGTGCCAGCAGCAAAACCGGGACTAGTAAGAATGAGCAGTTCTTC.

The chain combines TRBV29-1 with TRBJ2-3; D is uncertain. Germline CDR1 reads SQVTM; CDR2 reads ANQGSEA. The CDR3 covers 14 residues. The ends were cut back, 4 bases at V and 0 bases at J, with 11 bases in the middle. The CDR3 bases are TGCAGCGTTGTTCGAGACTTGAGCACAGATACGCAGTATTTT. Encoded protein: CSVVRDLSTDTQYF.

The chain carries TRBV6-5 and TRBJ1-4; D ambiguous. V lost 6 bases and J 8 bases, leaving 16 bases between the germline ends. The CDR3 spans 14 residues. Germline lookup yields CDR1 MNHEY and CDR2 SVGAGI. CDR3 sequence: CASRPRQRREKLFF. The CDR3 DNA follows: TGTGCCAGCAGACCACGCCAGAGGAGAGAAAAACTGTTTTTT.

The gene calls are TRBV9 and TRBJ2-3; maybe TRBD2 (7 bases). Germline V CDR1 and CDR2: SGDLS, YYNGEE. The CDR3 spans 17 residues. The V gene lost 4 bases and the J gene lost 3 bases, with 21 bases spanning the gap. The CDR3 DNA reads TGTGCCAGCAGCCCCGGCCCGGGGGGCCTGGTTACAGATACGCAGTATTTT. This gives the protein CASSPGPGGLVTDTQYF.

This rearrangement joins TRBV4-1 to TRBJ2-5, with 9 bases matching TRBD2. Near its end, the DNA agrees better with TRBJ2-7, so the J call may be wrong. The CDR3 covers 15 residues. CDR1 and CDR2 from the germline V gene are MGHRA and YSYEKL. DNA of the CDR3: TGCGCCAGCAGCCGGGGGGGACTAGCTCTGTACGAGCAGTACTTC. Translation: CASSRGGLALYEQYF.